This T cell receptor (beta chain) was profiled in a study of tumor-infiltrating lymphocytes in primary liver carcinoma. Both RNA and DNA were isolated together from 20-30 mg of bulk tissue that had not been sorted. Notes on this clonotype: Germline is not matched at one junction end, which may reflect a read error.

A primer matching the constant region was used to make TCR beta cDNA from approximately 520 ng of total RNA. The TCR beta library was amplified through three nested multiplex PCR rounds in a modified ARM-PCR procedure. It was with TRBV1-TRBV30 forward primers and a C-beta reverse primer that the first two PCR rounds were run, at around 11 cycles each. TCRdb processed the multiplex PCR reads anew with MiXCR; each CDR3 protein has one entry. Of tens of thousands of distinct CDR3 sequences detected, around 78% appear once; the ten largest clones hold about half. The CDR3 runs 15 residues. Per the germline V gene, CDR1 is SGHAT and CDR2 is FQNNGV.

The sample was liver tumor tissue from sampling region 3. The subset: tumor region T3, left-lateral pole. The chain couples TRBV11-2 to TRBJ2-2, with D tentatively TRBD2 (6 bases). The sequence derives from a middle-aged man with primary liver carcinoma and hepatitis B virus infection. CDR3: CASSLAGSNTRELFF. CDR3 coding DNA: TGTGCCAGCAGCCTTGCGGGATCGAACACCCGGGAGCTATTTTTT.